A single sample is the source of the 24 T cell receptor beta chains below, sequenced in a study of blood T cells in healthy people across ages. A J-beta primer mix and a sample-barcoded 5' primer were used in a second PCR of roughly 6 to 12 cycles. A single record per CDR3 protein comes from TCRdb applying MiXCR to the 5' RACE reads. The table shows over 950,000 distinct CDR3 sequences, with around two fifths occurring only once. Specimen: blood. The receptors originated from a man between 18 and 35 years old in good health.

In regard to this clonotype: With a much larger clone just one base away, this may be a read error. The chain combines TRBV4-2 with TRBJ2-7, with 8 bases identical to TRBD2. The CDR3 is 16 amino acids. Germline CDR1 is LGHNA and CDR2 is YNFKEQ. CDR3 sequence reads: CASSQDPAGVNYERYF. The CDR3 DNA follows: TGTGCCAGCAGCCAAGATCCAGCGGGGGTGAACTACGAGCGGTACTTC.

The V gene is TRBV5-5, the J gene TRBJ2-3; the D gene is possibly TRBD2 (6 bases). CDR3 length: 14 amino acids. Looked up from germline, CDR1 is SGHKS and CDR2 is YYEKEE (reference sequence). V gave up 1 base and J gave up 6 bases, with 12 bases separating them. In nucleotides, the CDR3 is TGTGCCAGCAGCTTGAGACTAGTTGAGGATACGCAGTATTTT. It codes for CASSLRLVEDTQYF.

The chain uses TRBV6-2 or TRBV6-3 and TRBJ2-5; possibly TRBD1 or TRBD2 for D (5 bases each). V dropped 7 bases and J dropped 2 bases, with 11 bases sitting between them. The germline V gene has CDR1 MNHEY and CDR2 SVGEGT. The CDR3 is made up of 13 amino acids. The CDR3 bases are TGTGCCAGCAAGGGGACCGCACAAGAGACCCAGTACTTC. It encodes CASKGTAQETQYF.

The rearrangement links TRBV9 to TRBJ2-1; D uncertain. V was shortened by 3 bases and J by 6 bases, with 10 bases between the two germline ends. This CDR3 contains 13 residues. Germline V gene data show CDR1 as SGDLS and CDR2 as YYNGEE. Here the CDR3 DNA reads TGTGCCAGCAGCGGAGTGGGCGGCAATGAGCAGTTCTTC. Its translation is CASSGVGGNEQFF.

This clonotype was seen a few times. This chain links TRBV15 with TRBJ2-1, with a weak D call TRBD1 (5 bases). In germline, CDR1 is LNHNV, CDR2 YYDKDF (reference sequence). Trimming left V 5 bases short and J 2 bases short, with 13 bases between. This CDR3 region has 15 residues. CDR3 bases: TGTGCCACCAGCGTGACCAAAGGGGCCTACAATGAGCAGTTCTTC. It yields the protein CATSVTKGAYNEQFF.

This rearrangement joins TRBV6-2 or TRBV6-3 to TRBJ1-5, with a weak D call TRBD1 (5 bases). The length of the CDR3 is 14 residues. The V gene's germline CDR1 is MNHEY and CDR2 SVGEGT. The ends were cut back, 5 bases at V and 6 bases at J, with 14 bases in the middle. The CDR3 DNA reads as TGTGCCAGCAGTACGGATAGGGGAACTCAGCCCCAGCATTTT. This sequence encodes CASSTDRGTQPQHF.

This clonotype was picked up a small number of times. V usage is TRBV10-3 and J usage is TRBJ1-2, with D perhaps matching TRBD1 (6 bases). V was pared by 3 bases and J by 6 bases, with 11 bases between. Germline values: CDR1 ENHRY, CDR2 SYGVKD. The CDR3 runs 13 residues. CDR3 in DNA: TGTGCCATCAGTGAACAGGGCGAAAATGGCTACACCTTC. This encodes CAISEQGENGYTF.

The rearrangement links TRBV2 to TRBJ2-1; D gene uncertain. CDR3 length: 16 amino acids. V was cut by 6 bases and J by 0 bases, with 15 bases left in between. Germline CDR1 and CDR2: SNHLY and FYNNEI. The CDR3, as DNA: TGTGCCAGCAGCGTAGAATTAAACCCCTCCTACAATGAGCAGTTCTTC. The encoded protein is CASSVELNPSYNEQFF. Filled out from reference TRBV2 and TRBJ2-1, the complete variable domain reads EPEVTQTPSHQVTQMGQEVILRCVPISNHLYFYWYRQILGQKVEFLVSFYNNEISEKSEIFDDQFSVERPDGSNFTLKIRSTKLEDSAMYFCASSVELNPSYNEQFFGPGTRLTVL.

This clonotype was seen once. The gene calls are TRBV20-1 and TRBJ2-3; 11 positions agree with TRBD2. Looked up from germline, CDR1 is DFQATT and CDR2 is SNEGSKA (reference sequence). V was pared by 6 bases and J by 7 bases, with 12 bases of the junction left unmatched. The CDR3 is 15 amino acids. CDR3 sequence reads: CSAFSLAGGLNTQYF. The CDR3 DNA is TGCAGTGCCTTTTCTCTAGCGGGGGGCCTCAATACGCAGTATTTT.

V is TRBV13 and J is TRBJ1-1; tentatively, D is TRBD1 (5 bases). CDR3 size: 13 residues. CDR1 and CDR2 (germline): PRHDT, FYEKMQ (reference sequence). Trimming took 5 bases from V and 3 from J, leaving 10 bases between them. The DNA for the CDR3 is TGTGCCAGCAGCCCGACAGAACACACTGAAGCTTTCTTT. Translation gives CASSPTEHTEAFF.

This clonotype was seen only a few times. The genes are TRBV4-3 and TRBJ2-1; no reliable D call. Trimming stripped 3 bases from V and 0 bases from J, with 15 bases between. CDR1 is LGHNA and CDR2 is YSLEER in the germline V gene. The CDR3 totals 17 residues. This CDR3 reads CASSHDTDRNSYNEQFF. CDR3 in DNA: TGCGCCAGCAGCCACGACACGGACCGTAACTCCTACAATGAGCAGTTCTTC.

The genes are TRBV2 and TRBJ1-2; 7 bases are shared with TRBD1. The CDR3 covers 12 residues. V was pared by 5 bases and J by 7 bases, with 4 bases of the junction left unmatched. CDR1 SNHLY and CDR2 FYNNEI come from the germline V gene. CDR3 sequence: CASSIQGSGYTF. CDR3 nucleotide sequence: TGTGCCAGCAGTATACAGGGGTCTGGCTACACCTTC.

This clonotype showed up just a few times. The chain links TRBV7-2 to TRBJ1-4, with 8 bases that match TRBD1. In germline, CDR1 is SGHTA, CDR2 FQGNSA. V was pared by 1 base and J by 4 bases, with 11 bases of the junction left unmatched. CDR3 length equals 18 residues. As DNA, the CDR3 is TGTGCCAGCAGCTTAGGGGTTCCAGGGGGCGTAGGTAATGAAAAACTGTTTTTT. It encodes CASSLGVPGGVGNEKLFF.

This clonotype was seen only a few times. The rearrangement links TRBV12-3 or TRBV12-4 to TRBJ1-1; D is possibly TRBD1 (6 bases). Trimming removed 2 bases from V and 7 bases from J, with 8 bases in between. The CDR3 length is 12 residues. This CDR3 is CASSLQGFEAFF. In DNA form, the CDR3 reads TGTGCCAGCAGTTTACAGGGGTTTGAAGCTTTCTTT.

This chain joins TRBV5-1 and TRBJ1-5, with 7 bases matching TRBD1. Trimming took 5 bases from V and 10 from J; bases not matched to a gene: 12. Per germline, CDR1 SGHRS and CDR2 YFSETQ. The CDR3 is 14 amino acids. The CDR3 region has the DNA TGCGCCAGCAGAATACAGACAGGGACAGATCCCCAGCATTTT. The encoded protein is CASRIQTGTDPQHF.

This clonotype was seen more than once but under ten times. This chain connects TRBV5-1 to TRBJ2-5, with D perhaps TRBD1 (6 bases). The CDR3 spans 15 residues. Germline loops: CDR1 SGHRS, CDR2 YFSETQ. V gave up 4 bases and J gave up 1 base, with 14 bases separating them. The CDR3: CASSMIGQTQETQYF. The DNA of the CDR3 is TGCGCCAGCAGCATGATTGGACAGACCCAAGAGACCCAGTACTTC.

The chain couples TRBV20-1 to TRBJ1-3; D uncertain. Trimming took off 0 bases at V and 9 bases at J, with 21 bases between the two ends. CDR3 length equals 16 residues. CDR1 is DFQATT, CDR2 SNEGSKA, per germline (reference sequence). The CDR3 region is CSARDSHGGLGFTIYF. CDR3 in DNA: TGCAGTGCTAGAGATTCCCATGGCGGATTAGGGTTCACCATATATTTT.

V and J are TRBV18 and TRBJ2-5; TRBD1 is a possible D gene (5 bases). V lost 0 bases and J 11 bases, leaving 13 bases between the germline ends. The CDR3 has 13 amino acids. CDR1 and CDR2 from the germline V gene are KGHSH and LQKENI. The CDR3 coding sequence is TGTGCCAGCTCACCACCGGACACAGATGAGCAGTACTTC. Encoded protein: CASSPPDTDEQYF.

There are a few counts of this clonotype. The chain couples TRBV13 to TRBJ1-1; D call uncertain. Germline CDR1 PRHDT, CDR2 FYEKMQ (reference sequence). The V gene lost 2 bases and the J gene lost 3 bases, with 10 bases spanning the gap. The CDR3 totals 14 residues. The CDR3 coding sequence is TGTGCCAGCAGCTTATTCGAAACGGACACTGAAGCTTTCTTT. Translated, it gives CASSLFETDTEAFF.

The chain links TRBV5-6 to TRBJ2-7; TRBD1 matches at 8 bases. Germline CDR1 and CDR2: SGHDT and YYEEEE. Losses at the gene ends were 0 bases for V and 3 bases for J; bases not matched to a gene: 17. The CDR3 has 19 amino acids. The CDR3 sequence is CASSLAVTDRVSGLYEQYF. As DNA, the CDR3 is TGTGCCAGCAGCTTGGCCGTGACGGACAGGGTCTCTGGACTCTACGAGCAGTACTTC.

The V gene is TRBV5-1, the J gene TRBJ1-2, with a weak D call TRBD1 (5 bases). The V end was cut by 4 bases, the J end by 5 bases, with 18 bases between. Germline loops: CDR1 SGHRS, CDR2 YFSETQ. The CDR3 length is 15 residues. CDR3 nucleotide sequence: TGCGCCAGCAGCCCCTCCGGGACGGAAACTTATGGCTACACCTTC. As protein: CASSPSGTETYGYTF. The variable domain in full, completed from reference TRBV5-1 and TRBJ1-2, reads KAGVTQTPRYLIKTRGQQVTLSCSPISGHRSVSWYQQTPGQGLQFLFEYFSETQRNKGNFPGRFSGRQFSNSRSEMNVSTLELGDSALYLCASSPSGTETYGYTFGSGTRLTVV.

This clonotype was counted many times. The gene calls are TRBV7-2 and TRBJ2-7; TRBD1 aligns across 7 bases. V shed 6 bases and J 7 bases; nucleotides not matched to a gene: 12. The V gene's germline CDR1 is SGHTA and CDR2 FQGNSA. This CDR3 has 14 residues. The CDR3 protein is CASRIRQGSGEQYF. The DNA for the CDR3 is TGTGCCAGCAGGATAAGACAGGGATCGGGGGAGCAGTACTTC.

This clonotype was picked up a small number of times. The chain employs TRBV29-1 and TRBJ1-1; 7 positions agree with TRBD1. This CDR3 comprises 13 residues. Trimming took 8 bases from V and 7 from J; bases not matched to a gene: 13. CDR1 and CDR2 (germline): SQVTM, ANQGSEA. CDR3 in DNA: TGCAGCCTCACAATGGGGACAGCTGGTGAAGCTTTCTTT. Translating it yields CSLTMGTAGEAFF.

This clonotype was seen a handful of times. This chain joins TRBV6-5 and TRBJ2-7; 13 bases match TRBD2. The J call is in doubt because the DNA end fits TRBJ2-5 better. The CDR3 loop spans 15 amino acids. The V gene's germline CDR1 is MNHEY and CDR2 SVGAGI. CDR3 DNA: TGTGCCAGCAGTACTAGCGGGGGGGTACAAGAGACCCAGTACTTC. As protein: CASSTSGGVQETQYF.